This T cell receptor beta chain appears in the sequencing data of a study of blood T cell repertoires in COVID-19. This table comes from immunoSEQ multiplex PCR, and its TCRdb copy is limited to in-frame clones, with some not included. Altogether over 100,000 clones are present, 84% being singletons, with the ten largest covering over 9%. CDR1 and CDR2 (germline): MNHEY, SVGAGI. V lost 6 bases and J 2 bases, leaving 10 bases between the germline ends. This CDR3 spans 14 amino acids. Specimen: peripheral blood. The clonotype comes from a woman in her fifties or sixties with acute or convalescent COVID-19. The genes are TRBV6-5 and TRBJ1-4; possibly TRBD1 for D (6 bases). The CDR3 coding sequence is TGTGCCAGCAGCTTACAGGGCACTAATGAAAAACTGTTTTTT. Its protein is CASSLQGTNEKLFF.